These 15 T cell receptor beta chains share one sample of origin, sequenced in a study of response to subunit inactivated influenza vaccine listed by TCRdb under 2018. Library preparation used RT-PCR. Sequencing was performed on an Illumina HiSeq 2500. The public reads were quality trimmed at Q25 with fastp and then assembled into clones with MiXCR by TCRdb, keeping productive beta chains. Duplicate CDR3 protein sequences are folded into a single record with the most common DNA and genes. This sample has approximately 230,000 distinct CDR3 sequences in its table, and 12% of those were observed once. Under 10% of the sample is taken by the ten largest. This specimen was non-naive T cells sorted from PBMCs, taken less than 15 days before vaccination. Explained via the paper, the cell subset or site label denotes: memory T cell fraction. The receptors were gathered from a man between 45 and 60 years old who received an inactivated influenza vaccine. Donor details come from another sample of the same person, matched by shared clones.

This clonotype occurred many times. This chain connects TRBV28 to TRBJ1-2; no firm D call. V was trimmed by 6 bases and J by 0 bases, leaving 20 bases between them. Germline CDR1 MDHEN, CDR2 SYDVKM. The length of the CDR3 is 17 residues. The DNA of the CDR3 is TGTGCCAGCAGCCCTCCACCTATGGCAACCCCTAACTATGGCTACACCTTC. Encoded protein: CASSPPPMATPNYGYTF.

This clonotype was counted many times. The chain is built from TRBV29-1 and TRBJ1-2; D is perhaps TRBD1 (6 bases). There are 12 residues in the CDR3. V was clipped by 5 bases and J by 2 bases, with 9 bases between them. The V gene's germline CDR1 is SQVTM and CDR2 ANQGSEA. CDR3 region: CSVNRANYGYTF. CDR3 nucleotides: TGCAGCGTTAACAGGGCCAACTATGGCTACACCTTC.

This clonotype was seen a few times. The chain has TRBV28 and TRBJ2-1; perhaps TRBD2 as D (6 bases). Trimming removed 6 bases from V and 8 bases from J, with 11 bases in between. This CDR3 is 12 amino acids long. Germline CDR1 MDHEN, CDR2 SYDVKM. The DNA for the CDR3 is TGTGCCAGCAGCCCGGGGGAGGATGAGCAGTTCTTC. Amino acid sequence: CASSPGEDEQFF.

This clonotype was counted at least ten times. The V call is TRBV12-3 or TRBV12-4, the J call TRBJ2-2; D possibly corresponds to TRBD2 (6 bases). The CDR3 covers 13 residues. V lost 7 bases to trimming and J lost 5 bases, with 11 bases between them. The CDR3 here is CASTRGETGELFF. DNA of the CDR3: TGTGCCAGCACCCGCGGGGAAACCGGGGAGCTGTTTTTT.

Only a few counts were recorded for this clonotype. V is TRBV20-1 and J is TRBJ2-1; 7 bases match TRBD2. The CDR3 length is 15 residues. Germline CDR1 and CDR2: DFQATT and SNEGSKA (reference sequence). V dropped 2 bases and J dropped 5; count of bases not matched to a gene: 9. In nucleotides, the CDR3 is TGCAGTGCTAGAAATTCGGCGGGAGCAAACAATGAGCAGTTCTTC. This encodes CSARNSAGANNEQFF.

This clonotype came up many times. The gene calls are TRBV7-6 and TRBJ2-2, with 7 nucleotides matching TRBD1. This CDR3 region has 15 residues. The V gene end was trimmed by 1 base and the J gene end by 6 bases; junction bases not matched to a gene: 5. The germline gives CDR1 SGHVS, CDR2 FNYEAQ. Here the CDR3 reads CASSLVQGKAGELFF. In DNA, the CDR3 is TGTGCCAGCAGCTTAGTACAGGGGAAGGCCGGGGAGCTGTTTTTT.

This clonotype was observed a handful of times. The genes are TRBV3-1 and TRBJ2-3, with D perhaps TRBD1 (6 bases). The CDR3 totals 14 residues. The germline V and J ends were trimmed by 4 bases and 1 base, with 9 bases remaining between them. Germline loops: CDR1 LGHDT, CDR2 YNNKEL (reference sequence). CDR3 bases: TGTGCCAGCAGCCCAGGGGTGGGCACAGATACGCAGTATTTT. Translation: CASSPGVGTDTQYF.

The chain carries TRBV6-5 and TRBJ1-2; D ambiguous. V was cut by 2 bases and J by 0 bases, with 7 bases left in between. From germline, CDR1 is MNHEY and CDR2 SVGAGI. The CDR3 is 14 residues long. The CDR3 coding sequence is TGTGCCAGCAGTTACGGGAGAGCTAACTATGGCTACACCTTC. This sequence encodes CASSYGRANYGYTF.

This chain connects TRBV4-2 to TRBJ2-1; 11 bases fit TRBD2. V was pared by 3 bases and J by 7 bases, with 14 bases of the junction left unmatched. Germline CDR1 LGHNA, CDR2 YNFKEQ. CDR3 length: 18 amino acids. Here the CDR3 reads CASSQAYRTGTSGNEQFF. CDR3 nucleotides: TGTGCCAGCAGCCAGGCCTACCGTACCGGGACTAGCGGTAATGAGCAGTTCTTC.

This clonotype came up many times. Written as DNA, the CDR3 is TGCGCCAGCAGCTCCTCCTCGAGAGTGGGGGACACTGAAGCTTTCTTT. Translation: CASSSSSRVGDTEAFF. The chain has TRBV5-1 and TRBJ1-1, with a possible D match to TRBD1 (5 bases). Germline values: CDR1 SGHRS, CDR2 YFSETQ. CDR3 length: 16 residues. Trimming shortened V by 3 bases and J by 3 bases, and 18 bases separated the two germline ends.

Many counts were recorded for this clonotype. The rearrangement uses TRBV12-3 or TRBV12-4 and TRBJ2-1, with D possibly called TRBD1 or TRBD2 (5 bases each). The CDR3 loop spans 14 amino acids. The V gene lost 1 base and the J gene lost 4 bases, with 8 bases spanning the gap. CDR3: CASSLGREYNEQFF. The CDR3 DNA reads as TGTGCCAGCAGTTTAGGCAGGGAGTACAATGAGCAGTTCTTC.

This clonotype was counted between two and nine times. CDR3 sequence reads: CASSYQMGTGETQYF. The CDR3, as DNA: TGTGCCAGCAGTTACCAGATGGGGACGGGAGAGACCCAGTACTTC. The rearrangement uses TRBV6-5 and TRBJ2-5; D may be TRBD1 or TRBD2 (5 bases each). CDR1 MNHEY and CDR2 SVGAGI come from the germline V gene. This CDR3 is built from 15 residues. V was cut by 2 bases and J by 4 bases, with 14 bases left in between.

In this sample, this clonotype turned up a few times. The chain uses TRBV6-2 or TRBV6-3 and TRBJ1-1; a weak D match, TRBD1 (5 bases). Trimming left V 2 bases short and J 11 bases short, with 15 bases between. Germline V gene lookup returns CDR1 MNHEY and CDR2 SVGEGT. This CDR3 spans 13 amino acids. The CDR3 nucleotides are TGTGCCAGCAGTTACGCGGGACGGCCTGGGGCTTTCTTT. It is translated as CASSYAGRPGAFF.

This clonotype showed up many times. The J gene is TRBJ1-1, the V gene TRBV6-6; D remains unclear. The CDR3 runs 13 residues. Trimming removed 5 bases from V and 4 bases from J, with 11 bases in between. The V gene's germline CDR1 is MNHNY and CDR2 SVGAGI (reference sequence). CDR3 sequence reads: CASSQRVVTEAFF. CDR3 coding DNA: TGTGCCAGCAGTCAGCGGGTCGTCACTGAAGCTTTCTTT.

DNA for the CDR3: TGTGCCAGCAGTCTGGGACAGCTCCTCTACAATGAGCAGTTCTTC. It codes for CASSLGQLLYNEQFF. The J gene is TRBJ2-1, the V gene TRBV28, with TRBD1 matching over 7 bases. This CDR3 has 15 amino acids. From germline, CDR1 is MDHEN and CDR2 SYDVKM. Trimming took 5 bases from V and 3 from J; bases not matched to a gene: 7. Full variable domain (outside the CDR3, taken from reference TRBV28 and TRBJ2-1): DVKVTQSSRYLVKRTGEKVFLECVQDMDHENMFWYRQDPGLGLRLIYFSYDVKMKEKGDIPEGYSVSREKKERFSLILESASTNQTSMYLCASSLGQLLYNEQFFGPGTRLTVL.